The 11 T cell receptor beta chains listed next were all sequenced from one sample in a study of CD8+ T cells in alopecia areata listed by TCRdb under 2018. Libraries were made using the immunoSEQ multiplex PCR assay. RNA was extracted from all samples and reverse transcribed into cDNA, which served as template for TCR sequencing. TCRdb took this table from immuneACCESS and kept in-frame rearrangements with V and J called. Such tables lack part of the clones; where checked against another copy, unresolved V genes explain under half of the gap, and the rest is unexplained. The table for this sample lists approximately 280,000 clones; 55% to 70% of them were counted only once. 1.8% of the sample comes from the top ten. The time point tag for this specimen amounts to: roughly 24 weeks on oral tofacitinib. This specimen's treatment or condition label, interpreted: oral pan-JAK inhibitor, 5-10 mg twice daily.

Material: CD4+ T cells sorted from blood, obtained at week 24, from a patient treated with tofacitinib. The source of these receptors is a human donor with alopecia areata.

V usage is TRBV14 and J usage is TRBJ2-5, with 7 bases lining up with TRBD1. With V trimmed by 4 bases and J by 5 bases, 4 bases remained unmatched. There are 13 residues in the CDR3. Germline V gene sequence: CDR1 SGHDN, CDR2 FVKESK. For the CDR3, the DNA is TGTGCCAGCAGCCGACAGGGTTGGGAGACCCAGTACTTC. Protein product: CASSRQGWETQYF.

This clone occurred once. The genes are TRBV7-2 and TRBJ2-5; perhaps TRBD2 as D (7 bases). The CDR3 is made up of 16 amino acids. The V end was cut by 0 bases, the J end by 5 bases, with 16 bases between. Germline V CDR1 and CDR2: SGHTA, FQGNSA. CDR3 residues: CASSLAPRGAAETQYF. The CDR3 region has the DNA TGTGCCAGCAGCTTAGCTCCCCGGGGGGCAGCGGAGACCCAGTACTTC.

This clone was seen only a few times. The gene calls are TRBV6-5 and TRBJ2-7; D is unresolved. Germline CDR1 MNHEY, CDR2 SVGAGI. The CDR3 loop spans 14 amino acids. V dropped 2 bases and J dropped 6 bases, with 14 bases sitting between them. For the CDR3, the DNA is TGTGCCAGCAGTTACAGGAATCCTCTACGCGAGCAGTACTTC. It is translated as CASSYRNPLREQYF.

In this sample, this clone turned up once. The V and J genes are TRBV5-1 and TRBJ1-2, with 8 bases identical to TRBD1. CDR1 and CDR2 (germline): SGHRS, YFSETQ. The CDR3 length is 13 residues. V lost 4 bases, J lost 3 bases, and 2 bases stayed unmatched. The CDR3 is CASSIQGDYGYTF. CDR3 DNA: TGCGCCAGCAGCATACAGGGGGACTATGGCTACACCTTC. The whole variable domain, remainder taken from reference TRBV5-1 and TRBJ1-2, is KAGVTQTPRYLIKTRGQQVTLSCSPISGHRSVSWYQQTPGQGLQFLFEYFSETQRNKGNFPGRFSGRQFSNSRSEMNVSTLELGDSALYLCASSIQGDYGYTFGSGTRLTVV.

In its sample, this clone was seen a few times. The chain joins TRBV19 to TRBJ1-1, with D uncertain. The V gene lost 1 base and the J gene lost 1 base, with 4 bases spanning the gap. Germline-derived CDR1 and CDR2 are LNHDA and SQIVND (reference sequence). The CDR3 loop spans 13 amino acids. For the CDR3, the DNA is TGTGCCAGTAGTATAGGTCCGAACACTGAAGCTTTCTTT. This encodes CASSIGPNTEAFF.

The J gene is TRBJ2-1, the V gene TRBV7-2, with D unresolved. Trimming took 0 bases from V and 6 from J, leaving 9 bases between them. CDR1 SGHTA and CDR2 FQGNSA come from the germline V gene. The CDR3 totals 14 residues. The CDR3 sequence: CASSLAARINEQFF. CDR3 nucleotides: TGTGCCAGCAGCTTAGCGGCTAGGATCAATGAGCAGTTCTTC. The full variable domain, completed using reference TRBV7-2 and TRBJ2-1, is GAGVSQSPSNKVTEKGKDVELRCDPISGHTALYWYRQSLGQGLEFLIYFQGNSAPDKSGLPSDRFSAERTGGSVSTLTIQRTQQEDSAVYLCASSLAARINEQFFGPGTRLTVL.

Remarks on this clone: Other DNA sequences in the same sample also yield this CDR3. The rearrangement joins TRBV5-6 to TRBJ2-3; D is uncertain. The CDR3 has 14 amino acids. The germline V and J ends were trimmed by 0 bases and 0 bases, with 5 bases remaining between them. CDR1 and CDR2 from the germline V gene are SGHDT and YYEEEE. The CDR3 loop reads CASSLGDSTDTQYF. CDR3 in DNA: TGTGCCAGCAGCTTGGGTGACAGCACAGATACGCAGTATTTT.

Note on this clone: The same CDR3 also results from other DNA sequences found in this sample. The CDR3 region is CAWRTSGATDTQYF. For the CDR3, the DNA is TGTGCCTGGCGGACTAGCGGGGCCACAGATACGCAGTATTTT. V and J are TRBV30 and TRBJ2-3; 12 positions agree with TRBD2. Germline assignment: CDR1 GTSNPN and CDR2 SVGIG (reference sequence). V shed 5 bases, J shed 2 bases, and the junction held 2 bases outside the gene matches. CDR3 length: 14 residues.

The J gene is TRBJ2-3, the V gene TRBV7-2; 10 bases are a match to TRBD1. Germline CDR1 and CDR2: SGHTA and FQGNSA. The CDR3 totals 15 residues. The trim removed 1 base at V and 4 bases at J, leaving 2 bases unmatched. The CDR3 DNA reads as TGTGCCAGCAGCTTAGTGACAGGGGGCGCAGATACGCAGTATTTT. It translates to CASSLVTGGADTQYF.

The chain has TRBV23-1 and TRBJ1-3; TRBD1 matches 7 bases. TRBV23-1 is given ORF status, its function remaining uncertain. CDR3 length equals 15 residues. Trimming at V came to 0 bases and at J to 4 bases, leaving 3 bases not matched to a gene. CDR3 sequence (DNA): TGCGCCAGCAGTCAATCAATGACAGGGGGAAACACCATATATTTT. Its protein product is CASSQSMTGGNTIYF.

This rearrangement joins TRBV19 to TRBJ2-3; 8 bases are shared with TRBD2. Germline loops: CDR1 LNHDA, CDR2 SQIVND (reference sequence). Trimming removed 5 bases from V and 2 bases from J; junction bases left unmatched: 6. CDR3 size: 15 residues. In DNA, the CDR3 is TGTGCCAGTAGTGGGGCGGGGGGATACACAGATACGCAGTATTTT. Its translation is CASSGAGGYTDTQYF. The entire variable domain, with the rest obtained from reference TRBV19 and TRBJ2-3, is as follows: DGGITQSPKYLFRKEGQNVTLSCEQNLNHDAMYWYRQDPGQGLRLIYYSQIVNDFQKGDIAEGYSVSREKKESFPLTVTSAQKNPTAFYLCASSGAGGYTDTQYFGPGTRLTVL.